One and the same sample provided the 6 T cell receptor beta chains below, sequenced in a study of regulatory T cells in long-lasting Graves disease. Time point defined: newly diagnosed GD, antithyroid drugs for less than 3 months. RNA isolated from PBMCs was used to make the TCR library. Building of the TCR beta libraries involved iRepertoire HTBI primers and Arm-PCR of CDR3 regions. TCRdb recomputed calls from the multiplex PCR reads with MiXCR, one row per CDR3 protein. The repertoire holds about 240,000 distinct CDR3 sequences, with around 20% as singletons. The sequencing used peripheral blood mononuclear cells (PBMCs), collected at new diagnosis, from a patient treated with antithyroid drugs. The receptors stem from a female donor with Graves disease.

As to this clonotype: Being one base from a much bigger clone, this may be a read error. The CDR3 nucleotides read TGTGCCAGCAGCCCCCACCGGTCCGGGGAGCTGTTTTTT. Its protein is CASSPHRSGELFF. The chain carries TRBV11-1 and TRBJ2-2; no clear D gene. Trimming cost V 5 bases and J 6 bases, with 10 bases left between them. The germline CDR1 and CDR2 sequences are SGHAT and FQDESV (reference sequence). This CDR3 is built from 13 residues.

In the case of this clonotype: No conserved phenylalanine or tryptophan ends this CDR3, so it is likely a read error. The chain links TRBV7-7 to TRBJ2-7; a possible D gene is TRBD1 (5 bases). This CDR3 region has 13 residues. CDR1 and CDR2 (germline): SSHAT, FNYEAQ (reference sequence). Between the trimmed V and J ends, which lost 3 bases and 6 bases, there was a span of 12 bases. The CDR3: CASSLGLGREQYS. The CDR3 nucleotides are TGTGCCAGCAGCTTGGGGTTGGGGCGCGAGCAGTACTCC.

This clonotype appeared many times. The CDR3 coding sequence is TGTGCCAGCAGCCAAACTAGCGGGGGGGCAAATGAGCAGTTCTTC. This gives the protein CASSQTSGGANEQFF. The J gene is TRBJ2-1, the V gene TRBV7-3, with TRBD2 matching 13 bases. This CDR3 has 15 amino acids. V lost 5 bases and J lost 7; bases outside the gene matches: 5. Germline assignment: CDR1 SGHTA and CDR2 FQGTGA.

This clonotype has at least ten counts. This sequence joins TRBV5-1 and TRBJ2-1; TRBD1 might be the D (6 bases). This CDR3 has 13 residues. Trimming took off 1 base at V and 7 bases at J, with 9 bases between the two ends. The germline V gene encodes CDR1 SGHRS and CDR2 YFSETQ. The CDR3: CASSLRGSNEQFF. CDR3 nucleotide sequence: TGCGCCAGCAGCTTGAGGGGGTCTAATGAGCAGTTCTTC.

This rearrangement joins TRBV2 to TRBJ1-2, with 12 bases lining up with TRBD1. This CDR3 has 15 residues. CDR1 and CDR2 from the germline V gene are SNHLY and FYNNEI. With 6 bases clipped from V and 6 bases from J, the junction kept 8 bases outside the gene matches. The CDR3 DNA sequence: TGTGCCAGCAGGTCCGGGACAGGGGGCGCCGATGGCTACACCTTC. Residues: CASRSGTGGADGYTF.

This clonotype has at least ten counts. V gene TRBV18 combines with J gene TRBJ2-3; D is possibly TRBD1 (5 bases). This CDR3 contains 16 residues. V shed 3 bases and J shed 3 bases, with 16 bases lying between them. Germline loops: CDR1 KGHSH, CDR2 LQKENI. CDR3 amino acids: CASSPADSPWTDTQYF. CDR3 nucleotides: TGTGCCAGCTCACCCGCCGACAGCCCGTGGACAGATACGCAGTATTTT. The full variable domain, completed using reference TRBV18 and TRBJ2-3, is NAGVMQNPRHLVRRRGQEARLRCSPMKGHSHVYWYRQLPEEGLKFMVYLQKENIIDESGMPKERFSAEFPKEGPSILRIQQVVRGDSAAYFCASSPADSPWTDTQYFGPGTRLTVL.